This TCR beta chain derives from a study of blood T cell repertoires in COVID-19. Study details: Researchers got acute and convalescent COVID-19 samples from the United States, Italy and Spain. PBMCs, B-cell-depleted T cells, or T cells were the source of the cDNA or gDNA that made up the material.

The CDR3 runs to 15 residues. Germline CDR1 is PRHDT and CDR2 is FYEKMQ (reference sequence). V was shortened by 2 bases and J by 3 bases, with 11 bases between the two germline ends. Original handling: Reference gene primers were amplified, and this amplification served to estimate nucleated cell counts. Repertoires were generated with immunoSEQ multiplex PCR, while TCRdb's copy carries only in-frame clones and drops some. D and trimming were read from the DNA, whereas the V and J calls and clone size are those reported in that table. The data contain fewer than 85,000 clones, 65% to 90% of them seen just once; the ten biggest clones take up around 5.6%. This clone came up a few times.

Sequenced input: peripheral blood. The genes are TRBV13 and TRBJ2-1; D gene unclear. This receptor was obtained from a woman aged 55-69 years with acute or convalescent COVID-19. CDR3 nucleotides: TGTGCCAGCAGCTTATACTCTAACTTCTACAATGAGCAGTTCTTC. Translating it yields CASSLYSNFYNEQFF.